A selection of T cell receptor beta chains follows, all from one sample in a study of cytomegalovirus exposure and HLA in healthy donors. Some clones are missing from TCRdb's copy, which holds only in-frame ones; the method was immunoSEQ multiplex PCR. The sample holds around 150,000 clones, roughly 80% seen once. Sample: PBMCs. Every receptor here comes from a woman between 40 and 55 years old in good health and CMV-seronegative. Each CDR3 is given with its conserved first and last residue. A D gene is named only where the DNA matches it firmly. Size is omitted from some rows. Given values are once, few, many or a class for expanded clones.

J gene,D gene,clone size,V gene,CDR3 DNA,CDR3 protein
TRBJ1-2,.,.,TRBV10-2,TGCGCCAGCAGTGATGGCGGTGGCGGCTGCACCTTC,CASSDGGGGCTF
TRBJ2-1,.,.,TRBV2,TGTGCCAGCAGTGGAGGGGACTTTACCTACAATGAGCAGTTCTTC,CASSGGDFTYNEQFF
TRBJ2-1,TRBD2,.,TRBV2,TGTGCCAGCAGTGCACGGGGGGAATCTTACCTTTTCTCCTACAATGAGCAGTTCTTC,CASSARGESYLFSYNEQFF
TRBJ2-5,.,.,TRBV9,TGTGCCAGCAGCGTAGGAGGGGGGGCTCAAGAGACCCAGTACTTC,CASSVGGGAQETQYF
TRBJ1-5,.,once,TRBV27,TGTGCCAGCAGTTTATCGGCAGGTGGAGGTCAGCCCCAGCATTTT,CASSLSAGGGQPQHF
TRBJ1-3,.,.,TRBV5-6,TGTGCCAGCAGCTTACGGGGGGTCGGCTCTGGAAACACCATATATTTT,CASSLRGVGSGNTIYF
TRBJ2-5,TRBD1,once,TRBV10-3,TGTGCCATCAGTCTTACTACAGGGGGTCGGGAGACCCAGTACTTC,CAISLTTGGRETQYF
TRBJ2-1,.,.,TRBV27,TGTGCCAGCAGTCCCGGGTGGGCTAGCGACTATTACAATGAGCAGTTCTTC,CASSPGWASDYYNEQFF
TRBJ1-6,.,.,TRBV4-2,TGTGCCAGCAGCCCATCCTTACAGGGAAATTCACCCCTCCACTTT,CASSPSLQGNSPLHF
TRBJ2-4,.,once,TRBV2,TGTGCCAGCAGTGAAACGGGGGGCGCAGGGAACATTCAGTACTTC,CASSETGGAGNIQYF
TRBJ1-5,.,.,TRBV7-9,TGTGCCAGCAGCCAAGGGGCTCAGCCCCAGCATTTT,CASSQGAQPQHF
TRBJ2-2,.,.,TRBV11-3,TGTGCCAGCAGCTTCCAAGGTGTGACTACGAACACCGGGGAGCTGTTTTTT,CASSFQGVTTNTGELFF
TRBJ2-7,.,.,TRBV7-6,TGTGCCAGCAGCTCGTCCAGAAGCTACGAGCAGTACTTC,CASSSSRSYEQYF
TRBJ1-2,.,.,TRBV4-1,TGCGCCAGCAGCCAAGTAGCGCGGGGGGGGGCGGAGAGGGACTTGGGCTATGGCTACACCTTC,CASSQVARGGAERDLGYGYTF
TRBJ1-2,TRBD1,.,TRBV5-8,TGTGCCAGCAGCAGACTCGACAGGGGCTATGGCTACACCTTC,CASSRLDRGYGYTF
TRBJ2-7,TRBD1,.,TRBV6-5,TGTGCCAGCAGTCATACAGGGGGCCTCTCCTACGAGCAGTACTTC,CASSHTGGLSYEQYF
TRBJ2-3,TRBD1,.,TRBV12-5,TGTGCTAGTGGTTTGGGCCGGGACAGGGGGGCGCGAAGGAACACAGATACGCAGTATTTT,CASGLGRDRGARRNTDTQYF
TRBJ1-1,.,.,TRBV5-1,TGCGCCAGCAGCTTTGAGAGGGGGGGTGAAGCTTTCTTT,CASSFERGGEAFF
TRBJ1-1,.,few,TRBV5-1,TGCGCCAGCAGCTTGGACAGGAGTAAAGCTTTCTTT,CASSLDRSKAFF
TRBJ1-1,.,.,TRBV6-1,TGTGCCAGCAGTAAACACCAGGGCACTGAAGCTTTCTTT,CASSKHQGTEAFF
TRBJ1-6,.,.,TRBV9,TGTGCCAGCAGCGTATCGGTCCGGGTTCCGGGTTCACCCCTCCACTTT,CASSVSVRVPGSPLHF
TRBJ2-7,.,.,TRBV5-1,TGCGCCAGCAGCTTGGCCCGGGGGGCCGGCTACGAGCAGTACTTC,CASSLARGAGYEQYF
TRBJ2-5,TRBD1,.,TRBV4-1,TGCGCCAGCAGCCACGACAGGGTTTTCGGGGAGACCCAGTACTTC,CASSHDRVFGETQYF
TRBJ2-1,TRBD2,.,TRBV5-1,TGCGCCAGCAGCTTGTCGGGCGGGAGCTCCTACAATGAGCAGTTCTTC,CASSLSGGSSYNEQFF
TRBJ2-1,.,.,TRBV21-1,TGTGCCAGCAGCATCCTAATGGGCAGGGGTACCATAGAGGAGCAGTTCTTC,CASSILMGRGTIEEQFF
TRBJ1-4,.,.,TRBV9,TGTGCCAGCAGCGCGACAACAGGGAATAATGAAAAACTGTTTTTT,CASSATTGNNEKLFF